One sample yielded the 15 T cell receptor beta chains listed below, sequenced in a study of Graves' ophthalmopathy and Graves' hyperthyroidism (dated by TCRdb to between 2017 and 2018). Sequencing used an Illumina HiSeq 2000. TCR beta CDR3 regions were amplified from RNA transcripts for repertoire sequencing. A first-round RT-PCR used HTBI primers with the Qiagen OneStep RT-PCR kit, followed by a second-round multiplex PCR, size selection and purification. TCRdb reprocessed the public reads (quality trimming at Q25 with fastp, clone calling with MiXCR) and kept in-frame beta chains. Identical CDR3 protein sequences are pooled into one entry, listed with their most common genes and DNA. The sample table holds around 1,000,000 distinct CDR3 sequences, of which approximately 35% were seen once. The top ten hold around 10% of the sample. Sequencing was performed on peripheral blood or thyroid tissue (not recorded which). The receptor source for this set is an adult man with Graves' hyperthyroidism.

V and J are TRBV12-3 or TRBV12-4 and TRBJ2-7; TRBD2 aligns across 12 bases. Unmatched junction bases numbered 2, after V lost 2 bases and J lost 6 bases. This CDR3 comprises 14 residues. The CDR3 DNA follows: TGTGCCAGCAGTTTATCGGGACTAGCGGGCGAGCAGTACTTC. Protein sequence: CASSLSGLAGEQYF.

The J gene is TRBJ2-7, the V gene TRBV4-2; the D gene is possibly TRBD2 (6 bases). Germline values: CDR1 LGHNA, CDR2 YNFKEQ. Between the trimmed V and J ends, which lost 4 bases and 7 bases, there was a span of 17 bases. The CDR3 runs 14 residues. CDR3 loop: CASSPIVLRGEQYF. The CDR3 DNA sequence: TGTGCCAGCAGCCCTATAGTCTTACGGGGGGAGCAGTACTTC.

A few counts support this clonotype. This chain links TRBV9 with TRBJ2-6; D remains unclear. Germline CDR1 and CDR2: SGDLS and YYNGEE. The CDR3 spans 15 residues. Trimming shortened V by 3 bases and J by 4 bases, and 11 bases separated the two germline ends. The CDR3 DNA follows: TGTGCCAGCAGCGGAGCTGGGTGCGGGGCCAACGTCCTGACTTTC. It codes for CASSGAGCGANVLTF. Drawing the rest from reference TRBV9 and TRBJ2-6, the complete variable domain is DSGVTQTPKHLITATGQRVTLRCSPRSGDLSVYWYQQSLDQGLQFLIQYYNGEERAKGNILERFSAQQFPDLHSELNLSSLELGDSALYFCASSGAGCGANVLTFGAGSRLTVL.

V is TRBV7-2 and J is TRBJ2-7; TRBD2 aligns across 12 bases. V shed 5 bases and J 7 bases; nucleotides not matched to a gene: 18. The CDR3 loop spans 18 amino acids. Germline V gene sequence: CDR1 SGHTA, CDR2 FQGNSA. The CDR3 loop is CASSQRAASGRASSEQYF. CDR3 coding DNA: TGTGCCAGCAGCCAACGAGCCGCTAGCGGGAGGGCCTCTAGTGAGCAGTACTTC.

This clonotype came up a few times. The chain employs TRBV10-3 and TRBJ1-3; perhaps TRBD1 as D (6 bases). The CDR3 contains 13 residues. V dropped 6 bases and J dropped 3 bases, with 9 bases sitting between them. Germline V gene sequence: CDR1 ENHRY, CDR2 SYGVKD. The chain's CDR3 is CAISRDIGNTIYF. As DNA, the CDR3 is TGTGCCATCAGCCGGGACATTGGAAACACCATATATTTT.

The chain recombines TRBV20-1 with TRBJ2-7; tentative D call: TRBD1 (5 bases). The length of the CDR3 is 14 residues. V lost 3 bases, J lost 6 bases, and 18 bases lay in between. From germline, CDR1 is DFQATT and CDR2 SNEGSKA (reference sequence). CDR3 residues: CSARRGQSTSEQYF. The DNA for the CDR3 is TGCAGTGCTAGGAGAGGACAATCGACATCCGAGCAGTACTTC.

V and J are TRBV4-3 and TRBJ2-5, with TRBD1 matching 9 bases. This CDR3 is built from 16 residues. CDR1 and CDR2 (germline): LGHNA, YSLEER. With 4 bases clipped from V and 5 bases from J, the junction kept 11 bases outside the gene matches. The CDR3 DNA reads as TGCGCCAGCAGCCGCATACAGGGGGCAGGCGGGGAGACCCAGTACTTC. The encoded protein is CASSRIQGAGGETQYF.

For the CDR3, the DNA is TGTGCCAGCAGCCCTGACAGGGGAGAATACCAAGAGACCCAGTACTTC. The encoded protein is CASSPDRGEYQETQYF. The J gene is TRBJ2-5, the V gene TRBV5-6, with 8 bases aligning to TRBD1. Germline-derived CDR1 and CDR2 are SGHDT and YYEEEE. The CDR3 is made up of 16 amino acids. Losses at the gene ends were 4 bases for V and 0 bases for J; bases not matched to a gene: 8.

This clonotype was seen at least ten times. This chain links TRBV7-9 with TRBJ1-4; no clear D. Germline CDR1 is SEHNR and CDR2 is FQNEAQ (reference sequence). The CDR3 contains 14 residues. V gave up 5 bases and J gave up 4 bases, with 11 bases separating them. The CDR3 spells CASSPDGYNEKLFF. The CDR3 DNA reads TGTGCCAGCAGCCCGGACGGATATAATGAAAAACTGTTTTTT.

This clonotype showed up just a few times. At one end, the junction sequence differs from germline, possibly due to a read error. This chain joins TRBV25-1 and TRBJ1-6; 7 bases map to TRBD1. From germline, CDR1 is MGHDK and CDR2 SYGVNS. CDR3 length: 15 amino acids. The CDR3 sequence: CVSSLRDSVNSPLHF. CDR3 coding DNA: TGTGTCAGCAGTTTGCGGGACAGCGTAAATTCACCCCTCCACTTT.

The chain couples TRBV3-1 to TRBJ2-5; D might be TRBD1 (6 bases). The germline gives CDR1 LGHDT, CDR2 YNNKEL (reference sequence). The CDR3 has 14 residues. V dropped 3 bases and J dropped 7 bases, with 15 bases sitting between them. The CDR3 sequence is CASSQYRVLGTQYF. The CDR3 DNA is TGTGCCAGCAGCCAGTACAGGGTATTGGGGACCCAGTACTTC.

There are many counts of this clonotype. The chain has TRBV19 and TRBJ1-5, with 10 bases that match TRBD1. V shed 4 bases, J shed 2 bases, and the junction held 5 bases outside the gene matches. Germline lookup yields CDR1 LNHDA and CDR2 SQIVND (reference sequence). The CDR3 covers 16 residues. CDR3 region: CASSRKTGGGNQPQHF. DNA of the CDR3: TGTGCCAGTAGTAGAAAGACAGGGGGCGGCAATCAGCCCCAGCATTTT.

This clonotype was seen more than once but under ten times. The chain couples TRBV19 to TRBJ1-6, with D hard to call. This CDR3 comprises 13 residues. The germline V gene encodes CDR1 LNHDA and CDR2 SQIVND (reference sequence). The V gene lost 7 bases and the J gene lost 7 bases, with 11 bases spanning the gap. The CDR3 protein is CASTERANSPLHF. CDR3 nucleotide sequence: TGTGCCAGTACTGAAAGGGCCAATTCACCCCTCCACTTT.

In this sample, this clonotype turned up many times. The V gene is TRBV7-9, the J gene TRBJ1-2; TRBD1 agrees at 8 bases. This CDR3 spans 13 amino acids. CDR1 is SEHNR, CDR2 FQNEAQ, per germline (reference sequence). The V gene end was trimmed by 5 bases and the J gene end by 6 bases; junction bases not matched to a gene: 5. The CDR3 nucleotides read TGTGCCAGCAGCCCTCGGACAGGGAATGGCTACACCTTC. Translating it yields CASSPRTGNGYTF.

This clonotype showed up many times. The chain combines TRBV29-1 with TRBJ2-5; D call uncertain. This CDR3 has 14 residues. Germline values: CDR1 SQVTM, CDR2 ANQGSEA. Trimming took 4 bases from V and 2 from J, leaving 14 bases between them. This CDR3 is CSVGGWGKQETQYF. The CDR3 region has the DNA TGCAGCGTTGGAGGATGGGGAAAGCAAGAGACCCAGTACTTC.